The TCR beta chain under discussion was sequenced for a study of blood T cell repertoires in COVID-19. Study-level background: The origin of the acute and convalescent COVID-19 samples was the United States, Italy and Spain.

Sequencing was performed with immunoSEQ multiplex PCR; in TCRdb, only in-frame clones are kept and a portion is missing. The sample has approximately 360,000 clones; 90% are singletons. Germline-derived CDR1 and CDR2 are SGHNT and YENEEA. There are 13 residues in the CDR3. Trimming shortened V by 0 bases and J by 8 bases, and 8 bases separated the two germline ends. The sequenced material came from peripheral blood. The chain employs TRBV11-3 and TRBJ2-1; the D gene is possibly TRBD2 (5 bases). The TCR comes from a man aged 18 to 30 with active or convalescent COVID-19. The CDR3 is CASSLDGGHEQFF. The CDR3 DNA is TGTGCCAGCAGCTTAGATGGAGGACATGAGCAGTTCTTC.